This entry features one T cell receptor (beta chain) sequence. It has no known antigen specificity. Qualities for individual bases were not recorded, and no much larger clone is one base off. The data derive from a study of shared T cell receptors in the human thymus (dated by TCRdb to about 2021). Concerning the study at large: The study examined how self-reactive, shared T-cell receptor alpha chains are generated in the human thymus.

Receptors were amplified or captured by the immunoSEQ multiplex PCR assay. The table was pulled from immuneACCESS by TCRdb, which kept in-frame rearrangements only. Such tables lose some clones; where checked, under half of the loss comes from unresolved V genes, and the rest has no known cause. The sample data list 450,000 to 650,000 clones, and around 78% of these were observed just once. The leading ten clones occupy more than 0.01% of the sample. Separately, the same data were catalogued under a study of human thymus T cells. As the second publication notes: The donors were immunologically healthy infants in Finland who had open corrective cardiac surgery for congenital heart defects. Thymus tissue was obtained as surgical resects removed during corrective cardiac surgery. Both the thymic and the peripheral blood repertoires appeared to show biased V and J gene segment usage. According to the related research, thymic TCR repertoires were highly overlapping among unrelated individuals. The study characterized TCR alpha and beta repertoires from about 8 infant thymus samples and a few related peripheral blood samples. The infant donors were about 6 to 244 days old, and the cohort included a handful of males and a couple of females. Thymocytes were freed from the tissue by mechanical means and kept at -70 degrees C as pellets of roughly 9-33 million cells. A QIAsymphony instrument was used to extract genomic DNA from the frozen cell pellets. TCRB and TCRAD loci were amplified from a standardized quantity of quality-controlled genomic DNA using the immunoSEQ multiplex PCR assay. The amplicons spanned the V(D)J region and were long enough to cover the CDR3 and allow V and J genes to be identified. Through the commercial immunoSEQ service, the amplicons were sequenced on an Illumina platform. Primer bias and sequencing errors were corrected using previously described methods, and TCRAD and TCRB definitions followed the IMGT database. The repertoires were analysed using immunoSEQ Analyzer 3.0 and VDJTools for basic statistics, V/J segment usage, diversity estimates, rarefaction and pairwise overlap. Diversity was estimated with Chao1, ChaoE, Efron-Thisted, Shannon and inverse Simpson indices, and also on datasets down-sampled to the smallest sample. Repertoire overlap was determined by strict matching of CDR3 nucleotide sequence, V gene and J gene, and Jaccard-based multidimensional scaling clustering was applied. Thymus samples yielded on average approximately 860,000 unique TCRB clonotypes, compared with some 83,000 from blood samples.

This receptor was taken from a boy under two years old with a congenital heart defect. Donor details come from another sample of the same person, matched by shared clones. Specimen: thymocytes.

The sequenced DNA: TGTGCCAGCAGCTTCATTCAGGGGAGCAATCAGCCCCAGCATTTT. Its coded protein is CASSFIQGSNQPQHF. In this chain, TRBV6-1 is recombined with TRBJ1-5; the D segment could be TRBD1, given 6 matching bases. V and J are truncated by 6 bases and 1 base respectively, leaving an intervening sequence of 13 bases. Counted from cysteine to phenylalanine, this CDR3 has 15 amino acids. Just the 45-base CDR3 DNA is kept, in frame starting at base 1. Reading the germline V gene gives CDR1 MNHNS and CDR2 SASEGT.